One and the same sample provided the 28 T cell receptor beta chains below, sequenced in a study of Tregs in tolerant kidney transplant recipients. Profiling relied on immunoSEQ multiplex PCR, and the TCRdb table lists in-frame clones only, not all of them. Among 90,000 to 120,000 clones listed, around 91% were seen once. Sequencing was performed on CD4+ T cells from blood, taken before the transplant. The source is a human donor who received a combined kidney and bone marrow transplant.

The J gene is TRBJ1-6, the V gene TRBV19; possible D gene TRBD1, 6 bases. The CDR3 contains 16 residues. CDR1 and CDR2 from the germline V gene are LNHDA and SQIVND (reference sequence). Trimming stripped 4 bases from V and 10 bases from J, with 20 bases between. CDR3 protein: CASSKLAGGEISPLHF. In DNA, the CDR3 is TGTGCCAGTAGTAAGCTGGCTGGGGGCGAAATCTCACCCCTCCACTTT.

This CDR3 is CASSQGLRSDEQFF. DNA of the CDR3: TGCGCCAGCAGCCAAGGGCTTCGCTCCGATGAGCAGTTCTTC. The chain is built from TRBV4-1 and TRBJ2-1; D is unresolved. This CDR3 region has 14 residues. CDR1 and CDR2 (germline): MGHRA, YSYEKL. V shed 1 base and J shed 8 bases, with 12 bases lying between them.

The chain couples TRBV4-3 to TRBJ2-7; 8 bases align to TRBD2. The CDR3 has 16 amino acids. V lost 0 bases to trimming and J lost 3 bases; unmatched junction nucleotides: 7. Germline lookup yields CDR1 LGHNA and CDR2 YSLEER. For the CDR3, the DNA is TGCGCCAGCAGCCAAGAGCTAGGACTAGCTTACTACGAGCAGTACTTC. The encoded protein is CASSQELGLAYYEQYF.

The gene calls are TRBV10-3 and TRBJ2-1; D not resolved. Trimming shortened V by 0 bases and J by 10 bases, and 10 bases separated the two germline ends. Germline-derived CDR1 and CDR2 are ENHRY and SYGVKD. The CDR3 sequence is 13 residues long. In nucleotides, the CDR3 is TGTGCCATCAGTGAGTCCCCAAGCGACGAGCAGTTCTTC. Translation gives CAISESPSDEQFF.

J is TRBJ1-4 and V is TRBV4-1; perhaps TRBD1 as D (6 bases). The CDR3 sequence is 16 residues long. Germline V gives CDR1 MGHRA, CDR2 YSYEKL. Trimming took 1 base from V and 5 from J, leaving 14 bases between them. The CDR3 DNA reads TGCGCCAGCAGCCAAGGAGGACAGACATACAATGAAAAACTGTTTTTT. The encoded protein is CASSQGGQTYNEKLFF.

The chain recombines TRBV5-1 with TRBJ2-5, with TRBD2 matching 10 bases. CDR3 length equals 15 residues. Unmatched junction bases numbered 8, after V lost 3 bases and J lost 6 bases. Germline V gene data show CDR1 as SGHRS and CDR2 as YFSETQ. The CDR3: CASSSGLARGKTQYF. In DNA, the CDR3 is TGCGCCAGCAGCTCGGGACTAGCGAGGGGCAAGACCCAGTACTTC.

This clone was seen a handful of times. The chain combines TRBV7-8 with TRBJ2-1; D unclear. With 5 bases removed from V and 14 bases from J, the gap between germline ends came to 16 bases. CDR3 size: 12 residues. The germline V gene has CDR1 SGHVS and CDR2 FQNEAQ. CDR3 sequence reads: CASSPPSGKKFF. The CDR3 nucleotides read TGTGCCAGCAGCCCCCCCTCAGGCAAGAAGTTCTTC.

The chain has TRBV9 and TRBJ1-2; D might be TRBD1 (5 bases). V was pared by 3 bases and J by 6 bases, with 18 bases between. The CDR3 extends over 15 amino acids. Germline V lookup: CDR1 SGDLS, CDR2 YYNGEE. This chain's CDR3 is CASSGAWTTRHGYTF. As DNA, the CDR3 is TGTGCCAGCAGCGGAGCTTGGACAACTCGCCATGGCTACACCTTC.

CDR3 nucleotide sequence: TGCGCCAGCCCCAGTCAGACAGGGCAAGAGACCCAGTACTTC. Amino acid sequence: CASPSQTGQETQYF. The V gene is TRBV23-1, the J gene TRBJ2-5; TRBD1 matches at 7 bases. TRBV23-1 is annotated as an ORF whose role is uncertain. V shed 8 bases and J 2 bases; nucleotides not matched to a gene: 8. The CDR3 covers 14 residues.

V usage is TRBV7-2 and J usage is TRBJ2-5, with 8 bases fitting TRBD2. V shed 5 bases and J 6 bases; nucleotides not matched to a gene: 5. The CDR3 is 13 amino acids. The germline CDR1 and CDR2 sequences are SGHTA and FQGNSA. CDR3 nucleotides: TGTGCCAGCAGCAGACTAGCGATGAAGACCCAGTACTTC. Translation: CASSRLAMKTQYF.

J is TRBJ1-2 and V is TRBV28; D is undetermined. V lost 0 bases, J lost 8 bases, and 10 bases lay in between. Germline V CDR1 and CDR2: MDHEN, SYDVKM. The CDR3 spans 13 residues. The CDR3 region has the DNA TGTGCCAGCAGTTTATGGGCCTCAGCGGGCTACACCTTC. This translates into CASSLWASAGYTF.

The V gene is TRBV5-4, the J gene TRBJ2-7; 13 nucleotides align to TRBD2. This CDR3 contains 15 residues. The germline CDR1 and CDR2 sequences are SGHNT and YYREEE (reference sequence). Germline trimming cut 4 bases from V and 6 bases from J; bases unmatched to any gene: 7. This chain's CDR3 is CASSATSGGAREQYF. CDR3 DNA sequence: TGTGCCAGCAGCGCAACTAGCGGGGGGGCCCGCGAGCAGTACTTC.

V usage is TRBV7-9 and J usage is TRBJ1-2; 7 nucleotides match TRBD1. V lost 4 bases, J lost 2 bases, and 19 bases stayed unmatched. CDR1 SEHNR and CDR2 FQNEAQ come from the germline V gene (reference sequence). The CDR3 contains 19 residues. CDR3 sequence (DNA): TGTGCCAGCAGCTCAGGAAAGGGGGCGCAAGGCCATACCAACTATGGCTACACCTTC. This sequence encodes CASSSGKGAQGHTNYGYTF. Supplemented by reference TRBV7-9 and TRBJ1-2, the full variable domain reads DTGVSQNPRHKITKRGQNVTFRCDPISEHNRLYWYRQTLGQGPEFLTYFQNEAQLEKSRLLSDRFSAERPKGSFSTLEIQRTEQGDSAMYLCASSSGKGAQGHTNYGYTFGSGTRLTVV.

The V and J genes are TRBV5-1 and TRBJ2-7, with 8 bases identical to TRBD2. Germline CDR1 is SGHRS and CDR2 is YFSETQ. The CDR3 contains 17 residues. The J segment lost 3 bases and the V segment lost 3 bases, leaving 14 bases of the junction unmatched. CDR3 in amino acids: CASSSTDLLAANYEQYF. For the CDR3, the DNA is TGCGCCAGCAGCTCCACAGACCTACTAGCGGCGAACTACGAGCAGTACTTC.

The V gene is TRBV5-1, the J gene TRBJ2-3; 9 positions agree with TRBD2. The CDR3 covers 16 residues. V trimming: 4 bases; J trimming: 4 bases; junction bases outside the gene matches: 10. CDR1 and CDR2 from the germline V gene are SGHRS and YFSETQ. The CDR3 nucleotides read TGCGCCAGCAGCGGATACCAAGCGGGGGGATCAGATACGCAGTATTTT. This sequence encodes CASSGYQAGGSDTQYF.

The J gene is TRBJ1-6, the V gene TRBV5-1; D may be TRBD1 (6 bases). V lost 4 bases to trimming and J lost 9 bases, with 20 bases between them. Germline loops: CDR1 SGHRS, CDR2 YFSETQ. CDR3 length equals 16 residues. CDR3 nucleotides: TGCGCCAGCAGCCCCACAGGGCGGGAGGCTCGTTCACCCCTCCACTTT. Translation: CASSPTGREARSPLHF.

This clone was observed a single time. V is TRBV15 and J is TRBJ2-7; 8 nucleotides line up with TRBD1. The germline V gene has CDR1 LNHNV and CDR2 YYDKDF (reference sequence). The CDR3 has 15 amino acids. Trimming took 4 bases from V and 5 from J; bases not matched to a gene: 10. The CDR3 region is CATSTPGTGSHEQYF. Written as DNA, the CDR3 is TGTGCCACCAGCACACCCGGGACAGGTAGTCACGAGCAGTACTTC.

CDR3 protein: CASSLGPTDTQYF. CDR3 nucleotide sequence: TGTGCCAGCAGCCTGGGCCCTACAGATACGCAGTATTTT. V is TRBV7-7 and J is TRBJ2-3; D gene uncertain. V lost 5 bases and J 3 bases, leaving 9 bases between the germline ends. Germline V gives CDR1 SSHAT, CDR2 FNYEAQ (reference sequence). This CDR3 region has 13 residues.

This chain connects TRBV18 to TRBJ2-6; unclear D gene. V was pared by 1 base and J by 0 bases, with 7 bases between. The CDR3 extends over 16 amino acids. CDR1 is KGHSH and CDR2 is LQKENI in the germline V gene. The CDR3, as DNA: TGTGCCAGCTCACCACAGGAGATCTCTGGGGCCAACGTCCTGACTTTC. Translated: CASSPQEISGANVLTF.

This clone has only a few counts. J is TRBJ1-2 and V is TRBV4-3, with 8 nucleotides matching TRBD1. V lost 3 bases and J lost 4; bases outside the gene matches: 7. CDR1 is LGHNA and CDR2 is YSLEER in the germline V gene. The CDR3 length is 15 residues. In DNA, the CDR3 is TGCGCCAGCAGCCACGCGGACAGGGAGATCTATGGCTACACCTTC. As protein: CASSHADREIYGYTF.

The rearrangement links TRBV7-2 to TRBJ2-1; 8 bases agree with TRBD1. Germline V CDR1 and CDR2: SGHTA, FQGNSA. The CDR3 consists of 13 residues. V lost 9 bases, J lost 3 bases, and 4 bases stayed unmatched. The CDR3 DNA sequence: TGTGCCAGTATGGGACAGGTCTACAATGAGCAGTTCTTC. Amino acid sequence: CASMGQVYNEQFF.

The rearrangement joins TRBV7-2 to TRBJ2-5, with D uncertain. V gave up 5 bases and J gave up 4 bases, with 11 bases separating them. CDR1 SGHTA and CDR2 FQGNSA come from the germline V gene. The CDR3 consists of 13 residues. Written as DNA, the CDR3 is TGTGCCAGCAGCGTTAGAGTGAGAGAGACCCAGTACTTC. Translating gives CASSVRVRETQYF.

The CDR3 loop is CASSSWTGVNSPLHF. CDR3 DNA: TGTGCCAGCTCATCTTGGACAGGGGTCAATTCACCCCTCCACTTT. The chain employs TRBV18 and TRBJ1-6, with 9 bases fitting TRBD1. The CDR3 is 15 residues long. V was pared by 5 bases and J by 7 bases, with 6 bases of the junction left unmatched. CDR1 and CDR2 from the germline V gene are KGHSH and LQKENI. The full variable domain, in which reference TRBV18 and TRBJ1-6 provide the parts outside the CDR3, is NAGVMQNPRHLVRRRGQEARLRCSPMKGHSHVYWYRQLPEEGLKFMVYLQKENIIDESGMPKERFSAEFPKEGPSILRIQQVVRGDSAAYFCASSSWTGVNSPLHFGNGTRLTVT.

The chain uses TRBV11-2 and TRBJ1-1; TRBD1 is a possible D gene (5 bases). Germline-derived CDR1 and CDR2 are SGHAT and FQNNGV. The CDR3 length is 15 residues. The V end lost 1 base, the J end lost 5 bases, and 14 bases lay between the germline ends. The CDR3 DNA reads TGTGCCAGCAGCTTAGGGGGCGGGAGGGAGACTGAAGCTTTCTTT. This translates into CASSLGGGRETEAFF.

V usage is TRBV19 and J usage is TRBJ1-5; D is unresolved. The CDR3 covers 16 residues. CDR1 is LNHDA and CDR2 is SQIVND in the germline V gene (reference sequence). V was shortened by 2 bases and J by 5 bases, with 16 bases between the two germline ends. The CDR3 is CASSITGGIGYQPQHF. DNA of the CDR3: TGTGCCAGTAGTATAACCGGCGGAATTGGCTATCAGCCCCAGCATTTT.

The chain recombines TRBV2 with TRBJ2-1; 14 bases match TRBD2. The CDR3 runs 16 residues. Germline V CDR1 and CDR2: SNHLY, FYNNEI. Trimming at V came to 4 bases and at J to 10 bases, leaving 9 bases not matched to a gene. The CDR3: CASSVLGLAGDWEQFF. The CDR3 bases are TGTGCCAGCAGTGTGTTGGGACTAGCGGGGGATTGGGAGCAGTTCTTC.

This clone was seen a few times. V gene TRBV28 combines with J gene TRBJ1-5; TRBD1 matches at 8 bases. The germline V gene has CDR1 MDHEN and CDR2 SYDVKM. After removal of 8 bases from V and 3 bases from J, the junction contained 12 bases not matched to a gene. The CDR3 totals 16 residues. The CDR3 loop reads CASQQGAGGDNQPQHF. For the CDR3, the DNA is TGTGCCAGCCAGCAGGGGGCAGGGGGGGACAATCAGCCCCAGCATTTT.

The chain employs TRBV11-2 and TRBJ2-3, with a possible D match to TRBD1 (5 bases). Germline V lookup: CDR1 SGHAT, CDR2 FQNNGV. Trimming stripped 3 bases from V and 1 base from J, with 11 bases between. This CDR3 is built from 15 residues. The CDR3 sequence is CASSFRPGRTDTQYF. CDR3 nucleotides: TGTGCCAGCAGCTTCCGGCCAGGGCGCACAGATACGCAGTATTTT. Combining the CDR3 with reference TRBV11-2 and TRBJ2-3 gives the whole variable domain EAGVAQSPRYKIIEKRQSVAFWCNPISGHATLYWYQQILGQGPKLLIQFQNNGVVDDSQLPKDRFSAERLKGVDSTLKIQPAKLEDSAVYLCASSFRPGRTDTQYFGPGTRLTVL.